This TCR beta chain was sequenced in a study of T cell responses to AZD1222 COVID-19 vaccine. Study background: It was second doses at about 4 or about 12 weeks that were pooled. Overall study results and limits: Sampling that yielded the repertoires occurred only after the peak T cell response. Most donors were white British and more were female, and clonal diversity was possibly underestimated. Only a handful of AZD1222 recipients tested seropositive at baseline.

Details on this clone: As yet, its antigen is unknown.

Profiling relied on immunoSEQ multiplex PCR, and the TCRdb table lists in-frame clones only, not all of them. Found here are about 120,000 clones, around 90% of them singletons; the top ten hold over 8.5%. The CDR3 length is 13 residues. V was cut by 2 bases and J by 5 bases, with 8 bases left in between. Looked up from germline, CDR1 is SGHTA and CDR2 is FQGNSA. Sequences were derived from peripheral blood, sampled on day 0 of AZD1222 vaccination. The chain uses TRBV7-2 and TRBJ2-3; D is perhaps TRBD1 or TRBD2 (5 bases each). The TCR sequence derives from an adult in good health. CDR3 protein: CASSLRGVDTQYF. In nucleotides, the CDR3 is TGTGCCAGCAGCTTAAGAGGGGTAGATACGCAGTATTTT.